The sequence of this T cell receptor beta chain was determined in a study of T cell responses to AZD1222 COVID-19 vaccine. The germline V gene has CDR1 SGHNT and CDR2 YYREEE (reference sequence). The CDR3 is 13 residues long. The V end lost 0 bases, the J end lost 5 bases, and 6 bases lay between the germline ends. Study-level results: Spike-specific TCR breadth rose after two AZD1222 doses, and depth rose as well. Seropositive at baseline were only a handful of AZD1222 recipients.

Comment on this clone: What it binds is unknown.

The assay was immunoSEQ multiplex PCR, and TCRdb's table has in-frame clones only and misses some. This table has about 94,000 clones, about 88% appearing once. The receptor comes from an adult in good health. This material consisted of peripheral blood, taken on day 0 of AZD1222 vaccination. V and J are TRBV5-4 and TRBJ1-5, with D uncertain. CDR3 residues: CASSLDGDQPQHF. DNA for the CDR3: TGTGCCAGCAGCTTGGACGGTGATCAGCCCCAGCATTTT.